A single sample is the source of the 10 T cell receptor beta chains below, sequenced in a study of control samples from healthy donors and cancer patients. Data came from immunoSEQ multiplex PCR; TCRdb stores just in-frame clones and leaves some out. The sample has 160,000 or so clones; nearly 96% are singletons. The sample comprised blood. The source is a woman in her thirties in good health.

The chain has TRBV30 and TRBJ1-2; 7 nucleotides align to TRBD1. The V gene end was trimmed by 8 bases and the J gene end by 4 bases; junction bases not matched to a gene: 7. The germline V gene encodes CDR1 GTSNPN and CDR2 SVGIG (reference sequence). This CDR3 contains 12 residues. CDR3 nucleotides: TGTGCCGGACAGGTGGGCGCCTATGGCTACACCTTC. Its protein is CAGQVGAYGYTF.

The chain joins TRBV18 to TRBJ2-1; 9 nucleotides align to TRBD1. Germline V lookup: CDR1 KGHSH, CDR2 LQKENI. The CDR3 covers 16 residues. J gave up 5 bases and V 0 bases, and 5 bases lay outside the gene matches. CDR3 bases: TGTGCCAGCTCACCACCGGTACAGGGGGCTGACAATGAGCAGTTCTTC. As protein: CASSPPVQGADNEQFF.

This chain links TRBV7-9 with TRBJ1-1; D is unresolved. The CDR3 runs 11 residues. The V and J ends lost 4 bases and 6 bases respectively, with 6 bases between them. Germline V lookup: CDR1 SEHNR, CDR2 FQNEAQ (reference sequence). CDR3 in DNA: TGTGCCAGCAGCTACGAGGCTGAAGCTTTCTTT. This translates into CASSYEAEAFF.

The rearrangement joins TRBV6-5 to TRBJ1-1, with D tentatively TRBD1 (5 bases). Germline V gene data show CDR1 as MNHEY and CDR2 as SVGAGI. V dropped 6 bases and J dropped 5 bases, with 16 bases sitting between them. The CDR3 runs to 14 residues. The CDR3 loop is CASSPLGLSTEAFF. The CDR3 nucleotides read TGTGCCAGCAGCCCCTTGGGGCTGAGTACTGAAGCTTTCTTT.

The chain joins TRBV11-2 to TRBJ2-1; 8 bases are shared with TRBD2. The CDR3 runs 15 residues. Germline V gene sequence: CDR1 SGHAT, CDR2 FQNNGV. V trimming: 5 bases; J trimming: 4 bases; junction bases outside the gene matches: 7. Written as DNA, the CDR3 is TGTGCCAGCAGCCGTCCGGGACTAGAATACAATGAGCAGTTCTTC. This sequence encodes CASSRPGLEYNEQFF.

The chain carries TRBV6-5 and TRBJ1-1, with D uncertain. This CDR3 has 15 amino acids. Trimming cost V 6 bases and J 4 bases, with 18 bases left between them. Germline values: CDR1 MNHEY, CDR2 SVGAGI. In nucleotides, the CDR3 is TGTGCCAGCAGCCAAAGCCCCGGTCGCTCCACTGAAGCTTTCTTT. It encodes CASSQSPGRSTEAFF.

The V call is TRBV3-1 (or the pseudogene TRBV3-2), the J call TRBJ2-2; TRBD1 or TRBD2 may be the D gene (6 bases each). With 0 bases removed from V and 2 bases from J, the gap between germline ends came to 16 bases. Germline V gene data show CDR1 as LGHDT and CDR2 as YNNKEL (reference sequence). This CDR3 contains 18 residues. CDR3 residues: CASSQEAGTKSNTGELFF. CDR3 DNA sequence: TGTGCCAGCAGCCAAGAGGCGGGGACAAAATCTAACACCGGGGAGCTGTTTTTT.

The V and J genes are TRBV6-5 and TRBJ2-7, with 9 positions matching TRBD2. CDR1 MNHEY and CDR2 SVGAGI come from the germline V gene. This CDR3 has 14 amino acids. The V and J ends lost 6 bases and 2 bases, in that order; junction bases with no gene match: 5. The CDR3 protein is CASRTTSGTYEQYF. The CDR3 DNA reads as TGTGCCAGCAGGACGACTAGCGGTACCTACGAGCAGTACTTC.

This clone was detected only a few times. This same CDR3 is encoded by further DNA sequences in the sample. The rearrangement links TRBV6-6 to TRBJ2-7; D is ambiguous. CDR1 and CDR2 (germline): MNHNY, SVGAGI (reference sequence). Deletions cut 0 bases from V and 1 base from J, with 7 bases between. The CDR3 consists of 14 residues. In DNA form, the CDR3 reads TGTGCCAGCAGTTACTCTGGCGGATCCTACGAGCAGTACTTC. It specifies CASSYSGGSYEQYF.

This chain uses TRBV4-2 with TRBJ2-7, with D unresolved. Trimming cost V 0 bases and J 2 bases, with 14 bases left between them. The germline V gene has CDR1 LGHNA and CDR2 YNFKEQ. The CDR3 loop spans 16 amino acids. The CDR3 loop is CASSQDPASAAYEQYF. As DNA, the CDR3 is TGTGCCAGCAGCCAAGATCCCGCCTCGGCGGCCTACGAGCAGTACTTC.